Here is one T cell receptor beta chain with its context. Its antigen is still unknown. Clones were read by immunoSEQ multiplex PCR, and TCRdb kept only the in-frame ones, dropping some. Of some 180,000 clones in the sample, around 88% were seen once. The data belong to a study of T cell responses to AZD1222 COVID-19 vaccine. The CDR3 runs to 17 residues. After removal of 4 bases from V and 0 bases from J, the junction contained 4 bases not matched to a gene. Study conclusions and caveats: Reportedly, nearly half the spike-specific TCRs target unmutated variant regions. At baseline, just a handful of AZD1222 recipients tested seropositive.

This receptor was taken from an adult in good health. The genes are TRBV5-3 and TRBJ2-3; 14 nucleotides match TRBD2. TRBV5-3 is classed as an ORF, of uncertain function. The sample in question was peripheral blood, obtained on day 0 of AZD1222 vaccination. This CDR3 is CARSGWTSGRSTDTQYF. The CDR3 DNA is TGTGCCAGAAGCGGATGGACTAGCGGGAGGAGCACAGATACGCAGTATTTT.